One sample yielded the 17 T cell receptor beta chains listed below, sequenced in a study of immune heterogeneity within non-small cell lung tumors. Each sample used 600 ng of genomic DNA from bulk tumor tissue. During surgery, several far-apart biopsies were obtained from every primary tumor. Enrolled individuals presented with untreated, newly diagnosed non-small cell lung cancer and received curative surgery. TCR beta CDR3 regions came from multiplex PCR with 32 forward V and 13 reverse J primers. TCRdb analysed the multiplex PCR reads with MiXCR anew, one entry per CDR3 protein. The sample has roughly 3,900 distinct CDR3 sequences, approximately 30% seen once. The sequenced material came from lung tumor tissue. The source is a man aged 60 to 69 with non-small cell lung cancer.

This clonotype counts as medium-sized. The chain employs TRBV27 and TRBJ2-6; 9 bases match TRBD2. CDR3 length: 21 residues. The V segment lost 0 bases and the J segment 3 bases; nucleotides outside the gene matches: 15. Germline CDR1 and CDR2: MNHEY and SMNVEV (reference sequence). The DNA of the CDR3 is TGTGCCAGCAGTTTATCGTCAGGACTAGCGAACCCCCTGGGTGGGGCCAACGTCCTGACTTTC. Its translation: CASSLSSGLANPLGGANVLTF.

Worth noting for this clonotype: A much more abundant neighbour one base away suggests this may be a read error. This chain links TRBV6-8 with TRBJ2-3; 8 bases are a match to TRBD2. CDR1 is MNHGY, CDR2 SAAAGT, per germline. There are 18 residues in the CDR3. Unmatched junction bases numbered 16, after V lost 8 bases and J lost 0 bases. Here the CDR3 reads CASPHQGTSGTSTDTQYF. The CDR3 DNA follows: TGTGCCAGCCCCCACCAGGGAACTAGCGGAACTAGCACAGATACGCAGTATTTT.

The V call is TRBV28, the J call TRBJ1-5; the D gene is possibly TRBD1 (6 bases). The CDR3 is made up of 12 amino acids. Germline V gene sequence: CDR1 MDHEN, CDR2 SYDVKM. V was cut by 10 bases and J by 4 bases, with 11 bases left in between. The CDR3 coding sequence is TGTGCCACGGACAGACCTAATCAGCCCCAGCATTTT. Translated, it gives CATDRPNQPQHF.

This clonotype is termed medium-sized. This chain links TRBV27 with TRBJ2-3; 11 bases line up with TRBD2. The CDR3 covers 14 residues. The germline V gene encodes CDR1 MNHEY and CDR2 SMNVEV (reference sequence). Unmatched junction bases numbered 6, after V lost 9 bases and J lost 4 bases. The CDR3: CASRFSGRADTQYF. CDR3 DNA sequence: TGTGCCAGTAGATTTAGCGGGAGGGCAGATACGCAGTATTTT.

The chain couples TRBV5-1 to TRBJ2-7, with 10 positions matching TRBD1. The CDR3 has 16 amino acids. In germline, CDR1 is SGHRS, CDR2 YFSETQ. The junction had 4 bases not matched to a gene; V was cut back by 0 bases and J by 1 base. CDR3 DNA: TGCGCCAGCAGCTTGGCCGGGGGACAGGGGTCCTACGAGCAGTACTTC. Translating gives CASSLAGGQGSYEQYF.

This clonotype ranks as medium-sized. The chain combines TRBV7-2 with TRBJ2-1; TRBD1 agrees at 8 bases. The CDR3 has 14 residues. Germline lookup yields CDR1 SGHTA and CDR2 FQGNSA. With 4 bases clipped from V and 3 bases from J, the junction kept 2 bases outside the gene matches. The CDR3 region has the DNA TGTGCCAGCAGCTCGGGACAGGTCTACAATGAGCAGTTCTTC. As protein: CASSSGQVYNEQFF. Looking up the rest from reference TRBV7-2 and TRBJ2-1 gives the full variable domain: GAGVSQSPSNKVTEKGKDVELRCDPISGHTALYWYRQSLGQGLEFLIYFQGNSAPDKSGLPSDRFSAERTGGSVSTLTIQRTQQEDSAVYLCASSSGQVYNEQFFGPGTRLTVL.

This chain joins TRBV5-4 and TRBJ2-1, with 8 positions matching TRBD2. Per the germline V gene, CDR1 is SGHNT and CDR2 is YYREEE (reference sequence). V lost 2 bases, J lost 8 bases, and 6 bases stayed unmatched. CDR3 length: 14 amino acids. CDR3 sequence (DNA): TGTGCCAGCAGCTTATCGGGGGGGATCGATGAGCAGTTCTTC. It specifies CASSLSGGIDEQFF.

By frequency in the sample, this clonotype is medium-sized (0.01 to 0.1%). V usage is TRBV27 and J usage is TRBJ2-7; D is perhaps TRBD2 (6 bases). The germline V and J ends were trimmed by 8 bases and 7 bases, with 15 bases remaining between them. CDR3 length equals 12 residues. The V gene's germline CDR1 is MNHEY and CDR2 SMNVEV (reference sequence). CDR3 sequence reads: CASRGWGWEQYF. The CDR3 DNA reads as TGTGCCAGCCGGGGGTGGGGGTGGGAGCAGTACTTC.

This clonotype came up a few times. The rearrangement joins TRBV9 to TRBJ2-1; 7 bases fit TRBD2. The V gene's germline CDR1 is SGDLS and CDR2 YYNGEE. V dropped 0 bases and J dropped 8; count of bases not matched to a gene: 5. This CDR3 has 14 amino acids. CDR3 region: CASSVDGGSDEQFF. CDR3 in DNA: TGTGCCAGCAGCGTAGACGGCGGGAGCGATGAGCAGTTCTTC.

This clonotype has more than one count but fewer than ten. The chain links TRBV9 to TRBJ1-1, with D unclear. CDR1 SGDLS and CDR2 YYNGEE come from the germline V gene. CDR3 length: 14 amino acids. The V and J ends lost 0 bases and 1 base respectively, with 7 bases between them. The chain's CDR3 is CASSVGMENTEAFF. CDR3 sequence (DNA): TGTGCCAGCAGCGTAGGCATGGAGAACACTGAAGCTTTCTTT.

This clonotype was seen a few times. V usage is TRBV6-1 and J usage is TRBJ2-7, with 8 nucleotides matching TRBD2. J was trimmed by 4 bases and V by 1 base; bases with no gene match: 6. Germline V gene lookup returns CDR1 MNHNS and CDR2 SASEGT. This CDR3 has 15 residues. As DNA, the CDR3 is TGTGCCAGCAGTGAAGACCCGGGAGGGGATTACGAGCAGTACTTC. Its translation is CASSEDPGGDYEQYF.

Here the CDR3 DNA reads TGCAGTGCTACGTGCGAGACTAGCGGGAGAGGAGAGACCCAGTACTTC. Translating gives CSATCETSGRGETQYF. V gene TRBV20-1 combines with J gene TRBJ2-5, with TRBD2 matching over 12 bases. With V trimmed by 4 bases and J by 4 bases, 10 bases remained unmatched. This CDR3 contains 16 residues. CDR1 and CDR2 from the germline V gene are DFQATT and SNEGSKA (reference sequence).

In its sample, this clonotype is medium-sized. The chain is built from TRBV20-1 and TRBJ2-2; D is perhaps TRBD1 or TRBD2 (12 bases each). Looked up from germline, CDR1 is DFQATT and CDR2 is SNEGSKA (reference sequence). V lost 5 bases, J lost 4 bases, and 35 bases lay in between. The CDR3 has 21 residues. CDR3 residues: CSAPGQGAGLAGMRGTGELFF. The DNA of the CDR3 is TGCAGTGCTCCGGGACAGGGGGCTGGACTAGCGGGGATGCGAGGCACCGGGGAGCTGTTTTTT.

This clonotype is medium-sized in the sample. J is TRBJ2-1 and V is TRBV6-2 or TRBV6-3; perhaps TRBD1 as D (5 bases). The V and J ends lost 2 bases and 3 bases respectively, with 5 bases between them. The V gene's germline CDR1 is MNHEY and CDR2 SVGEGT. The CDR3 is 13 residues long. The CDR3 DNA sequence: TGTGCCAGCAGTTACGACAGCTACAATGAGCAGTTCTTC. Amino acids: CASSYDSYNEQFF.

The table lists this clonotype with a few counts. The genes are TRBV11-2 and TRBJ1-1; 7 bases line up with TRBD1. There are 16 residues in the CDR3. The ends lost 4 bases at V and 4 bases at J; junction bases unmatched: 12. Germline lookup yields CDR1 SGHAT and CDR2 FQNNGV. This CDR3 reads CASSSGVGRGVTEAFF. DNA for the CDR3: TGTGCCAGCAGCTCGGGGGTAGGCAGGGGGGTCACTGAAGCTTTCTTT.

Comment on this clonotype: Just one base apart from a much larger clone, this may be a read error. The chain combines TRBV29-1 with TRBJ2-7; D is perhaps TRBD1 (6 bases). The V gene's germline CDR1 is SQVTM and CDR2 ANQGSEA. The CDR3 is 13 residues long. In DNA, the CDR3 is TGCAGCGTTTTCGCAGGGGTTCCCTTCGAGCAGTCCTTC. The encoded protein is CSVFAGVPFEQSF.

By its share, this clonotype is medium-sized. V is TRBV24-1 and J is TRBJ1-2; no definite D call. Per the germline V gene, CDR1 is KGHDR and CDR2 is SFDVKD. The germline V and J ends were trimmed by 7 bases and 3 bases, with 11 bases remaining between them. The CDR3 has 13 amino acids. Here the CDR3 DNA reads TGTGCCACCAGATTGGGCGGCCACTATGGCTACACCTTC. This translates into CATRLGGHYGYTF.